This note documents a single TCR beta chain sequence. This specimen comes from a study of brain T cells in children with intractable seizures. Time point given: blood from clinic visit 5 months post-surgery; TSC patient then seizure free. Sequencing was limited to surgery cases with top T cell transcript signatures in brain tissue. The data were produced by immunoSEQ multiplex PCR, yet TCRdb's version contains in-frame clones alone and is incomplete. The sample has 340,000 or so clones, nearly 95% seen once. V lost 1 base and J lost 9; bases outside the gene matches: 14. Germline values: CDR1 LNHDA, CDR2 SQIVND (reference sequence). This CDR3 spans 17 amino acids.

This chain connects TRBV19 to TRBJ2-7; 11 nucleotides line up with TRBD2. This sequence was found in a boy younger than two with tuberous sclerosis and intractable seizures. The sample in question was peripheral blood, obtained approximately 5 months after surgery. CDR3 nucleotide sequence: TGTGCCAGTAGTATAGTGGGCGAGGGACTAGCGGCCTGCGGGCAGTACTTC. This gives the protein CASSIVGEGLAACGQYF.